These T cell receptor beta chains were read from a single sample in a study of cytomegalovirus exposure and HLA in healthy donors. Clones were read by immunoSEQ multiplex PCR, and TCRdb kept only the in-frame ones, dropping some. Of fewer than 200,000 clones listed, roughly 89% were seen once; the top ten hold more than 2.5%. The sequencing sample was made of PBMCs. The origin of the receptors is a young woman in good health and CMV-seropositive. The CDR3 runs from the conserved cysteine through the conserved F or W. A D gene is named only where the DNA matches it firmly. Clone size appears in some rows only: once, few, many, or a class for an expanded clone.

>TRBV15|TRBJ2-7|TRBD1|-
CATSREGQGPYEQYF
TGTGCCACCAGCAGAGAGGGACAGGGGCCCTACGAGCAGTACTTC
>TRBV27|TRBJ2-1|-|-
CASASVSEQFF
TGTGCCAGCGCCAGCGTGTCTGAGCAGTTCTTC
>TRBV28|TRBJ2-1|TRBD2|-
CASSFPGLAGNEQFF
TGTGCCAGCAGTTTTCCGGGACTAGCGGGTAATGAGCAGTTCTTC
>TRBV5-6|TRBJ1-4|-|-
CASSQTTGGNEKLFF
TGTGCCAGCAGCCAGACGACAGGAGGTAATGAAAAACTGTTTTTT
>TRBV4-2|TRBJ1-5|-|-
CASSQVLGGLQPQHF
TGTGCCAGCAGCCAAGTTCTGGGGGGACTCCAGCCCCAGCATTTT
>TRBV6-5|TRBJ1-1|TRBD1|-
CASSLVTGQGFTEAFF
TGTGCCAGCAGTTTGGTAACGGGACAGGGATTTACTGAAGCTTTCTTT
>TRBV6-1|TRBJ1-1|-|-
CASSEWSSGYTEAFF
TGTGCCAGCAGTGAATGGAGCAGTGGCTACACTGAAGCTTTCTTT
>TRBV5-1|TRBJ1-1|-|-
CASSFRGGEAFF
TGCGCCAGCAGCTTTAGGGGGGGCGAAGCTTTCTTT
>TRBV6-5|TRBJ2-7|-|few
CASIGQSYEQYF
TGTGCCAGCATCGGACAGTCCTACGAGCAGTACTTC
>TRBV27|TRBJ2-7|TRBD2|-
CASSPHGGEQYF
TGTGCCAGCAGTCCGCACGGGGGGGAGCAGTACTTC
>TRBV11-2|TRBJ1-3|-|-
CASSLGVSGNTIYF
TGTGCCAGCAGCTTAGGAGTCTCTGGAAACACCATATATTTT
>TRBV5-1|TRBJ1-4|-|-
CASSLGGAARNEKLFF
TGCGCCAGCAGCCTGGGCGGGGCAGCTCGTAATGAAAAACTGTTTTTT
>TRBV27|TRBJ2-7|-|-
CASMSRVSYEQYF
TGTGCCAGCATGTCCAGGGTCTCCTACGAGCAGTACTTC
>TRBV27|TRBJ2-7|-|-
CASSVGTPLEQYF
TGTGCCAGCTCGGTAGGGACTCCCCTGGAGCAGTACTTC
>TRBV6-1|TRBJ1-4|TRBD1|-
CATGDRALRFNEKLFF
TGTGCCACCGGTGACAGGGCCCTCAGGTTTAATGAAAAACTGTTTTTT
>TRBV20-1|TRBJ2-7|TRBD1|once
CSARDRQGEYF
TGCAGTGCTAGAGACAGACAGGGAGAGTACTTC